These 8 T cell receptor beta chains were all obtained from the same sample, sequenced in a study of blood T cell repertoires in COVID-19. Assay used: immunoSEQ multiplex PCR; TCRdb lists only in-frame clones, some missing. Among around 240,000 clones, 70% to 85% were seen once, and the ten largest hold over 1.2%. The sequenced sample was peripheral blood. All receptors come from a woman in her thirties or forties who had recovered from COVID-19.

The CDR3 sequence is CASSLGGRTDTQYF. DNA for the CDR3: TGCGCCAGCAGCCTCGGGGGTCGCACAGATACGCAGTATTTT. This chain connects TRBV5-1 to TRBJ2-3; tentatively, D is TRBD2 (6 bases). CDR1 is SGHRS and CDR2 is YFSETQ in the germline V gene. Trimming cost V 4 bases and J 1 base, with 10 bases left between them. The CDR3 runs to 14 residues.

DNA for the CDR3: TGTGCCAGCACTGGAGGCAGACTCGGCTCTGGGGCCAACGTCCTGACTTTC. This translates into CASTGGRLGSGANVLTF. The chain is built from TRBV27 and TRBJ2-6; possible D gene TRBD2, 5 bases. The CDR3 consists of 17 residues. Germline V lookup: CDR1 MNHEY, CDR2 SMNVEV (reference sequence). The V end lost 7 bases, the J end lost 0 bases, and 16 bases lay between the germline ends.

This CDR3 reads CASSFTGYEQYF. The CDR3 nucleotides read TGTGCCAGCAGTTTTACGGGCTACGAGCAGTACTTC. V usage is TRBV11-2 and J usage is TRBJ2-7; unclear D gene. Per germline, CDR1 SGHAT and CDR2 FQNNGV. The V end lost 6 bases, the J end lost 3 bases, and 9 bases lay between the germline ends. The CDR3 contains 12 residues.

This chain links TRBV7-9 with TRBJ1-5, with TRBD1 identical over 7 bases. J gave up 4 bases and V 4 bases, and 4 bases lay outside the gene matches. The CDR3 spans 14 residues. From germline, CDR1 is SEHNR and CDR2 FQNEAQ (reference sequence). The CDR3 is CASSSDRTNQPQHF. The CDR3 DNA sequence: TGTGCCAGCAGCTCGGACAGGACAAATCAGCCCCAGCATTTT. The whole variable domain, filled in from reference TRBV7-9 and TRBJ1-5, reads DTGVSQNPRHKITKRGQNVTFRCDPISEHNRLYWYRQTLGQGPEFLTYFQNEAQLEKSRLLSDRFSAERPKGSFSTLEIQRTEQGDSAMYLCASSSDRTNQPQHFGDGTRLSIL.

This chain joins TRBV7-2 and TRBJ2-7; 9 nucleotides line up with TRBD1. This CDR3 has 16 residues. CDR1 is SGHTA and CDR2 is FQGNSA in the germline V gene. With 3 bases clipped from V and 2 bases from J, the junction kept 8 bases outside the gene matches. The CDR3 region has the DNA TGTGCCAGCAGCTTCGCTCCGGGACAGGGTCCCTACGAGCAGTACTTC. It translates to CASSFAPGQGPYEQYF.

This clone has more than one count but fewer than ten. The V call is TRBV2, the J call TRBJ1-5; tentative D call: TRBD1 (5 bases). The CDR3 runs 16 residues. The V end lost 6 bases, the J end lost 1 base, and 16 bases lay between the germline ends. Germline V lookup: CDR1 SNHLY, CDR2 FYNNEI. CDR3 bases: TGTGCCAGCAGCAGAGAAAGCAGGGTAAGCAATCAGCCCCAGCATTTT. This translates into CASSRESRVSNQPQHF.

V is TRBV20-1 and J is TRBJ2-3; 10 nucleotides match TRBD2. The CDR3 is 18 amino acids. V was clipped by 3 bases and J by 4 bases; unmatched bases: 16. Germline CDR1 is DFQATT and CDR2 is SNEGSKA (reference sequence). Here the CDR3 reads CSASALAGNPMVADTQYF. The CDR3 DNA sequence: TGCAGTGCTAGTGCACTAGCGGGGAATCCCATGGTCGCAGATACGCAGTATTTT.

This clone showed up just a few times. This chain joins TRBV5-6 and TRBJ1-2; 9 bases agree with TRBD1. V trimming: 1 base; J trimming: 2 bases; junction bases outside the gene matches: 0. The CDR3 consists of 14 residues. Germline CDR1 and CDR2: SGHDT and YYEEEE. CDR3 protein: CASSLTGGNYGYTF. In DNA, the CDR3 is TGTGCCAGCAGCTTGACAGGGGGCAACTATGGCTACACCTTC.